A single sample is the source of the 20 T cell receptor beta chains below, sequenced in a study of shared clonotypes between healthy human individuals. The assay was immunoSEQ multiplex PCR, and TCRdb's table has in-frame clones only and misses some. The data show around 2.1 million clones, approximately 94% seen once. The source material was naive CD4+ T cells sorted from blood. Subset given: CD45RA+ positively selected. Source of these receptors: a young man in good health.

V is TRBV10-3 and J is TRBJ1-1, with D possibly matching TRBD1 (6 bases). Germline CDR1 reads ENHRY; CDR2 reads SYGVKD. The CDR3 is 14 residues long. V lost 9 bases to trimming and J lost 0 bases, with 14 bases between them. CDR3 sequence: CAIQTGPVNTEAFF. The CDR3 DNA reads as TGTGCCATTCAGACAGGCCCAGTGAACACTGAAGCTTTCTTT.

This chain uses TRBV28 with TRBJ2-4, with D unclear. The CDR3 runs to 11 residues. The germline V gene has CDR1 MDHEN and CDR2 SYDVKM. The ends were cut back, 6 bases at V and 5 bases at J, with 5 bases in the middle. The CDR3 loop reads CASRDENIQYF. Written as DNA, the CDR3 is TGTGCCAGCAGGGACGAAAACATTCAGTACTTC.

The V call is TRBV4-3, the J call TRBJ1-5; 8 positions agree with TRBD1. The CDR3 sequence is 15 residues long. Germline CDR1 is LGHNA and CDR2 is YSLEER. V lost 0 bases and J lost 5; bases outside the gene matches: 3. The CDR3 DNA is TGCGCCAGCAGCCAAGATCGACAGGGGTATCAGCCCCAGCATTTT. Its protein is CASSQDRQGYQPQHF.

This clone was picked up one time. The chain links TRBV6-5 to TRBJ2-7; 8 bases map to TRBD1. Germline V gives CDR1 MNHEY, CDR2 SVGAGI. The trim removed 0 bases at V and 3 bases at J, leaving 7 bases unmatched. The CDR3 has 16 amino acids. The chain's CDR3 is CASSYSWAGGIYEQYF. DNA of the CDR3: TGTGCCAGCAGTTACTCATGGGCAGGGGGCATCTACGAGCAGTACTTC.

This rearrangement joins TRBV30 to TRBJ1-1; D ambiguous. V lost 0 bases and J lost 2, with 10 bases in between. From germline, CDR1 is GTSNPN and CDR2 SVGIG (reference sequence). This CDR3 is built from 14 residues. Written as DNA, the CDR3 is TGTGCCTGGAGTGTACCTTGGGTTAACACTGAAGCTTTCTTT. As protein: CAWSVPWVNTEAFF.

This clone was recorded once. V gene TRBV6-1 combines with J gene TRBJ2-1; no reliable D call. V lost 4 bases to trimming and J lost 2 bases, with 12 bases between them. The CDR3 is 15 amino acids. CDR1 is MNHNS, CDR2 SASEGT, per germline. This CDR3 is CASSGGAGAYNEQFF. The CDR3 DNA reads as TGTGCCAGCAGTGGCGGAGCAGGCGCCTACAATGAGCAGTTCTTC.

The CDR3 loop is CASRILRGDSPLHF. CDR3 DNA: TGTGCCAGCAGAATTCTGAGGGGAGATTCACCCCTCCACTTT. The chain links TRBV2 to TRBJ1-6; weak D call: TRBD1 (5 bases). The CDR3 length is 14 residues. Trimming left V 6 bases short and J 8 bases short, with 14 bases between. Germline V gene data show CDR1 as SNHLY and CDR2 as FYNNEI.

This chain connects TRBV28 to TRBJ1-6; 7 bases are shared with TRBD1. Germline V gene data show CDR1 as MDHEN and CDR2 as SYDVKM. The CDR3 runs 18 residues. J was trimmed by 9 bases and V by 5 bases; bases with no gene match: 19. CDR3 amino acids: CASSPPGQVLSGSSPLHF. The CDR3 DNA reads TGTGCCAGCAGTCCCCCAGGACAGGTCTTATCAGGGTCTTCACCCCTCCACTTT.

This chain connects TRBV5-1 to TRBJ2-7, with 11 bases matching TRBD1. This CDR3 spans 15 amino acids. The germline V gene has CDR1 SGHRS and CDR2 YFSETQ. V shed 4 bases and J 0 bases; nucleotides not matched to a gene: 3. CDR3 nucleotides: TGCGCCAGCAGCGCGGGGACAGGGGGCTCCTACGAGCAGTACTTC. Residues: CASSAGTGGSYEQYF.

CDR3 region: CASSAQGARNTGELFF. The CDR3 region has the DNA TGCGCCAGCAGCGCTCAGGGGGCGCGGAACACCGGGGAGCTGTTTTTT. The chain carries TRBV5-1 and TRBJ2-2; 8 nucleotides agree with TRBD1. The germline gives CDR1 SGHRS, CDR2 YFSETQ. The CDR3 has 16 residues. Trimming cost V 4 bases and J 1 base; bases outside gene matches: 6.

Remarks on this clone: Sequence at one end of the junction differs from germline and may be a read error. The CDR3 nucleotides read TGTGCTAGCAGCGCTAGCGGGGGGGCACAAGAGACCCAGTACTTC. Amino acid sequence: CASSASGGAQETQYF. V usage is TRBV7-7 and J usage is TRBJ2-5; 12 bases fit TRBD2. The CDR3 runs 15 residues. Germline V lookup: CDR1 SSHAT, CDR2 FNYEAQ (reference sequence).

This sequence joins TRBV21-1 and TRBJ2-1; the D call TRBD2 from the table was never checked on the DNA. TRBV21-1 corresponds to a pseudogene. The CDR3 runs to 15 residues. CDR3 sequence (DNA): TGTGCCAGCAGCCCCCTAGCGGGACGGTACAATGAGCAGTTCTTC. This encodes CASSPLAGRYNEQFF.

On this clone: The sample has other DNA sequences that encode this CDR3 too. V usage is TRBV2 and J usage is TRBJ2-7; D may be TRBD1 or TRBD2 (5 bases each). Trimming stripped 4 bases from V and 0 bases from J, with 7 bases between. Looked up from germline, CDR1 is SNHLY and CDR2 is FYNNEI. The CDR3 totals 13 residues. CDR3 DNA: TGTGCCAGCAGTGGTGGGACCTCCTACGAGCAGTACTTC. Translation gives CASSGGTSYEQYF.

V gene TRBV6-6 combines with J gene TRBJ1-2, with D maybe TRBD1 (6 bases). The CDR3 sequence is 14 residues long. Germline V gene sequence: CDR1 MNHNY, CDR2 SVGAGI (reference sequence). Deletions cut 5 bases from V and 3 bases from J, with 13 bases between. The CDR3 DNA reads TGTGCCAGCAGTCCACAGGGTCTGGACTATGGCTACACCTTC. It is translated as CASSPQGLDYGYTF.

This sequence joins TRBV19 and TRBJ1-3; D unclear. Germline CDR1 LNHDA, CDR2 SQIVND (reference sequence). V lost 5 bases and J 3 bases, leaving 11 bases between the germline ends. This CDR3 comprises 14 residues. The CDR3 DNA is TGTGCCAGTAGTCCCGGGAGGGTTGGAAACACCATATATTTT. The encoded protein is CASSPGRVGNTIYF.

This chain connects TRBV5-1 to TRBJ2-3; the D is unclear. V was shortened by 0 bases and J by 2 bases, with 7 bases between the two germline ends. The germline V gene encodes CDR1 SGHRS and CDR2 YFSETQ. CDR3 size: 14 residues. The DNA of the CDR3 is TGCGCCAGCAGCTTGGTTGCGTACACAGATACGCAGTATTTT. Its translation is CASSLVAYTDTQYF.

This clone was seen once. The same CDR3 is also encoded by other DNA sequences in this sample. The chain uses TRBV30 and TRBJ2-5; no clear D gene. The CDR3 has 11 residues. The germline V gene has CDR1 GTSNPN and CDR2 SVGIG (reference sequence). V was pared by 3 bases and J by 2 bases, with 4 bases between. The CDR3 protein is CAWSEQETQYF. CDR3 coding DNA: TGTGCCTGGAGCGAACAAGAGACCCAGTACTTC.

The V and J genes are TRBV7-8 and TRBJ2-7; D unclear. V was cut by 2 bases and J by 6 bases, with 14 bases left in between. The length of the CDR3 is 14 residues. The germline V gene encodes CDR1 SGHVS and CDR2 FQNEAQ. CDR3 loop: CASSLKVGITEQYF. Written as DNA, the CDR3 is TGTGCCAGCAGCTTAAAGGTGGGGATCACCGAGCAGTACTTC.

The CDR3 bases are TGTGCCAGCAGCTTAGTACCCCGGGACTTAATCTACGAGCAGTACTTC. Amino acids: CASSLVPRDLIYEQYF. The V gene is TRBV11-2, the J gene TRBJ2-7; tentatively, D is TRBD2 (6 bases). CDR1 SGHAT and CDR2 FQNNGV come from the germline V gene. The CDR3 is made up of 16 amino acids. V was cut by 1 base and J by 3 bases, with 16 bases left in between.

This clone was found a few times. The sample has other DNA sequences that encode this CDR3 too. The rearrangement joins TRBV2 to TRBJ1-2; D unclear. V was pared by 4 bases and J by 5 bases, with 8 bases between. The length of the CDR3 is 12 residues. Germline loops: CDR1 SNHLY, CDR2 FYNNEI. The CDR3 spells CASSGTGYGYTF. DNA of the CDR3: TGTGCCAGCAGTGGGACCGGTTATGGCTACACCTTC.